The 10 T cell receptor beta chains below all came from one sample that was sequenced in a study of blood T cell repertoires in COVID-19. Clones were read by immunoSEQ multiplex PCR, and TCRdb kept only the in-frame ones, dropping some. The sample lists around 80,000 clones, almost 90% occurring once. Input material: peripheral blood. All receptors come from a woman of 80 years or more with acute or convalescent COVID-19.

The chain carries TRBV19 and TRBJ2-1, with D possibly being TRBD2 (5 bases). CDR1 LNHDA and CDR2 SQIVND come from the germline V gene (reference sequence). The CDR3 consists of 13 residues. V dropped 5 bases and J dropped 12 bases, with 17 bases sitting between them. The CDR3 DNA is TGTGCCAGTAGTGCGAGCGGTCCTGGGGTGCAGTTCTTC. Amino acids: CASSASGPGVQFF.

The J gene is TRBJ2-1, the V gene TRBV19; 8 bases map to TRBD2. The length of the CDR3 is 17 residues. After removal of 1 base from V and 2 bases from J, the junction contained 7 bases not matched to a gene. Germline V gives CDR1 LNHDA, CDR2 SQIVND (reference sequence). The CDR3 is CASSIAAGGWTYNEQFF. The CDR3, as DNA: TGTGCCAGTAGTATAGCGGCGGGGGGCTGGACCTACAATGAGCAGTTCTTC. The entire variable domain, with the rest obtained from reference TRBV19 and TRBJ2-1, is as follows: DGGITQSPKYLFRKEGQNVTLSCEQNLNHDAMYWYRQDPGQGLRLIYYSQIVNDFQKGDIAEGYSVSREKKESFPLTVTSAQKNPTAFYLCASSIAAGGWTYNEQFFGPGTRLTVL.

The chain uses TRBV15 and TRBJ2-2; 7 bases map to TRBD2. In germline, CDR1 is LNHNV, CDR2 YYDKDF (reference sequence). This CDR3 contains 15 residues. With 0 bases clipped from V and 13 bases from J, the junction kept 11 bases outside the gene matches. CDR3 residues: CATSRDRHGGSGLFF. The CDR3 DNA is TGTGCCACCAGCAGAGATAGGCACGGCGGGAGTGGGCTGTTTTTT.

The V gene is TRBV5-1, the J gene TRBJ2-7; TRBD1 agrees at 12 bases. CDR3 size: 14 residues. The trim removed 4 bases at V and 5 bases at J, leaving 4 bases unmatched. CDR1 and CDR2 (germline): SGHRS, YFSETQ. This CDR3 reads CASSHGTGGDEQYF. CDR3 nucleotides: TGCGCCAGCAGCCACGGGACAGGGGGCGACGAGCAGTACTTC.

The rearrangement uses TRBV13 and TRBJ2-1; 9 bases match TRBD1. CDR3 length: 15 amino acids. The germline V gene encodes CDR1 PRHDT and CDR2 FYEKMQ (reference sequence). Losses at the gene ends were 5 bases for V and 7 bases for J; bases not matched to a gene: 9. CDR3 sequence: CASSVRRQGGNEQFF. The CDR3 DNA reads TGTGCCAGCAGCGTAAGGAGACAGGGGGGAAATGAGCAGTTCTTC.

The chain joins TRBV19 to TRBJ2-1; TRBD1 is a possible D gene (5 bases). V was trimmed by 4 bases and J by 4 bases, leaving 14 bases between them. Germline loops: CDR1 LNHDA, CDR2 SQIVND (reference sequence). The CDR3 totals 15 residues. In DNA, the CDR3 is TGTGCCAGTAGTAGACCCTCGACAGTATACAATGAGCAGTTCTTC. This encodes CASSRPSTVYNEQFF.

The chain couples TRBV14 to TRBJ2-2; TRBD2 might be the D (6 bases). V dropped 7 bases and J dropped 6 bases, with 18 bases sitting between them. The germline gives CDR1 SGHDN, CDR2 FVKESK. The CDR3 is 15 amino acids. The CDR3 is CASNTLLGGSGELFF. Here the CDR3 DNA reads TGTGCCAGCAACACGCTATTGGGGGGATCCGGGGAGCTGTTTTTT.

The chain couples TRBV14 to TRBJ2-3; tentatively, D is TRBD1 (6 bases). The V end was cut by 0 bases, the J end by 2 bases, with 12 bases between. The CDR3 is 16 amino acids. CDR1 SGHDN and CDR2 FVKESK come from the germline V gene. The CDR3 bases are TGTGCCAGCAGCCAAGATTTGCAGGGGAACACAGATACGCAGTATTTT. Protein: CASSQDLQGNTDTQYF.

As for this clone: The junction and the germline gene differ at one end; a read error may be behind it. V is TRBV6-5 and J is TRBJ2-7; D may be TRBD2 (6 bases). This CDR3 has 13 residues. Germline assignment: CDR1 MNHEY and CDR2 SVGAGI. The CDR3 DNA is TGTGCCAGCAGTGACTCCGGAGGGTCAGAGCAGTACTTC. Protein product: CASSDSGGSEQYF.

This chain connects TRBV9 to TRBJ2-7; 7 nucleotides agree with TRBD1. V shed 2 bases, J shed 7 bases, and the junction held 12 bases outside the gene matches. The CDR3 extends over 15 amino acids. Germline-derived CDR1 and CDR2 are SGDLS and YYNGEE. The CDR3 reads CASSVGTDLAREQYF. CDR3 nucleotides: TGTGCCAGCAGCGTCGGGACAGACCTCGCCCGGGAGCAGTACTTC.